This entry lists 29 T cell receptor beta chains sequenced from one sample in a study of response to subunit inactivated influenza vaccine. Each CDR3 protein is one row after TCRdb ran MiXCR on the RT-PCR reads. The sample shows 150,000 to 200,000 distinct CDR3 sequences, roughly 8.7% of them seen only once. The material was non-naive T cells sorted from PBMCs, obtained on the day of vaccination. These receptors originate from a man in his fifties or sixties who received an inactivated influenza vaccine.

Notes on this clonotype: This CDR3 fails to terminate in the conserved phenylalanine or tryptophan, so it likely reflects a read error. The chain joins TRBV20-1 to TRBJ2-7; 13 bases are shared with TRBD2. The CDR3 is 14 residues long. The germline V gene has CDR1 DFQATT and CDR2 SNEGSKA (reference sequence). Trimming cost V 5 bases and J 7 bases; bases outside gene matches: 8. The CDR3 region has the DNA TGCAGTGCTGATGGACTAGCGGGAGAGCGTGAGCAGTACTTG. This encodes CSADGLAGEREQYL.

This clonotype was recorded a few times. This CDR3 reads CASSFAGGPINEQYF. The CDR3 bases are TGTGCCAGCAGCTTTGCGGGAGGGCCCATAAACGAGCAGTACTTC. The rearrangement uses TRBV7-9 and TRBJ2-7; 9 bases match TRBD2. Germline V gives CDR1 SEHNR, CDR2 FQNEAQ (reference sequence). The CDR3 covers 15 residues. V shed 3 bases and J 5 bases; nucleotides not matched to a gene: 8.

Concerning this clonotype itself: A much bigger clone sits one base away, suggesting this may be a read error. J is TRBJ2-5 and V is TRBV5-1; D tentatively reads TRBD1 or TRBD2 (5 bases each). The germline gives CDR1 SGHRS, CDR2 YFSETQ. CDR3 length equals 14 residues. V lost 0 bases, J lost 5 bases, and 11 bases lay in between. Here the CDR3 reads CASSLDGTGETQYF. CDR3 nucleotide sequence: TGCGCCAGCAGCTTGGACGGGACGGGGGAGACCCAGTACTTC.

This clonotype came up many times. V and J are TRBV6-2 or TRBV6-3 and TRBJ2-3; the D gene is possibly TRBD2 (5 bases). The CDR3 sequence is 15 residues long. Germline V gives CDR1 MNHEY, CDR2 SVGEGT. Trimming stripped 6 bases from V and 4 bases from J, with 17 bases between. The CDR3 DNA reads as TGTGCCAGCAGCACGGAGGTGGGGTGGCCAGATACGCAGTATTTT. Its protein is CASSTEVGWPDTQYF.

The sample holds many counts of this clonotype. This rearrangement joins TRBV18 to TRBJ1-6, with 11 bases matching TRBD1. J was trimmed by 7 bases and V by 5 bases; bases with no gene match: 4. Germline CDR1 is KGHSH and CDR2 is LQKENI. CDR3 size: 15 residues. The CDR3 reads CASSAGTGGNSPLHF. CDR3 coding DNA: TGTGCCAGCTCAGCCGGGACAGGGGGGAATTCACCCCTCCACTTT.

This chain links TRBV27 with TRBJ1-1; D is perhaps TRBD1 (5 bases). Trimming removed 2 bases from V and 1 base from J, with 8 bases in between. The CDR3 runs 14 residues. Germline-derived CDR1 and CDR2 are MNHEY and SMNVEV (reference sequence). CDR3 nucleotides: TGTGCCAGCAGTTTAGGGGCCACGAACACTGAAGCTTTCTTT. It encodes CASSLGATNTEAFF.

This clonotype was counted between two and nine times. The chain couples TRBV2 to TRBJ2-3, with D unclear. Germline lookup yields CDR1 SNHLY and CDR2 FYNNEI. The CDR3 has 15 amino acids. Trimming cost V 10 bases and J 0 bases, with 17 bases left between them. The CDR3 DNA follows: TGTGCCACGTCCCCGGGCCGGAAAAGCACAGATACGCAGTATTTT. It encodes CATSPGRKSTDTQYF.

Only a few counts were recorded for this clonotype. V usage is TRBV5-1 and J usage is TRBJ1-1; no clear D gene. Germline values: CDR1 SGHRS, CDR2 YFSETQ. This CDR3 region has 12 residues. V dropped 10 bases and J dropped 3 bases, with 13 bases sitting between them. This chain's CDR3 is CAGQWFHTEAFF. The CDR3 DNA is TGCGCCGGTCAATGGTTCCACACTGAAGCTTTCTTT.

There are many counts of this clonotype. The CDR3 coding sequence is TGTGCCAGCTCAAGCGGGGGGGCCTTAGAGACCCAGTACTTC. Translated: CASSSGGALETQYF. This rearrangement joins TRBV4-2 to TRBJ2-5; 10 nucleotides align to TRBD2. The V and J ends lost 8 bases and 4 bases, in that order; junction bases with no gene match: 7. The CDR3 consists of 14 residues. Looked up from germline, CDR1 is LGHNA and CDR2 is YNFKEQ.

The rearrangement links TRBV5-6 to TRBJ2-3; 8 bases align to TRBD2. The CDR3 runs 16 residues. Per germline, CDR1 SGHDT and CDR2 YYEEEE. The V gene end was trimmed by 5 bases and the J gene end by 7 bases; junction bases not matched to a gene: 15. The CDR3 protein is CASSPFGGGPSNTQYF. Here the CDR3 DNA reads TGTGCCAGCAGTCCATTCGGCGGGGGGCCCTCCAATACGCAGTATTTT.

This clonotype was seen at least ten times. The rearrangement joins TRBV29-1 to TRBJ2-4, with D hard to call. The V end was cut by 8 bases, the J end by 4 bases, with 15 bases between. The CDR3 is 13 amino acids. Germline loops: CDR1 SQVTM, CDR2 ANQGSEA. DNA of the CDR3: TGCAGCTACACGGGCGCGGCGAAAAACATTCAGTACTTC. This codes for CSYTGAAKNIQYF.

A word on this clonotype: This may arise from a read error, as a much more abundant clone is one base away. The chain is built from TRBV11-1 and TRBJ1-6, with 8 bases aligning to TRBD1. CDR3 size: 15 residues. Germline V gene sequence: CDR1 SGHAT, CDR2 FQDESV (reference sequence). The DNA of the CDR3 is TGTACCAGCAGCTGGGATGGACAGGGTAATTCACCCCTCCACTTT. Its translation: CTSSWDGQGNSPLHF.

The chain joins TRBV18 to TRBJ2-1, with D possibly TRBD2 on 6 matching bases. V lost 3 bases to trimming and J lost 0 bases, with 21 bases between them. The CDR3 is 19 residues long. From germline, CDR1 is KGHSH and CDR2 LQKENI. CDR3 protein: CASSPFLARSSGSYNEQFF. The CDR3 DNA is TGTGCCAGCTCACCTTTCCTAGCGAGGTCTTCCGGCTCCTACAATGAGCAGTTCTTC. Full variable domain (remainder filled in from reference TRBV18 and TRBJ2-1): NAGVMQNPRHLVRRRGQEARLRCSPMKGHSHVYWYRQLPEEGLKFMVYLQKENIIDESGMPKERFSAEFPKEGPSILRIQQVVRGDSAAYFCASSPFLARSSGSYNEQFFGPGTRLTVL.

This clonotype was counted many times. The chain recombines TRBV20-1 with TRBJ2-1; unclear D gene. CDR1 and CDR2 (germline): DFQATT, SNEGSKA (reference sequence). The CDR3 runs 14 residues. The V gene lost 3 bases and the J gene lost 3 bases, with 12 bases spanning the gap. CDR3 loop: CSASNGPFYNEQFF. The CDR3 bases are TGCAGTGCTAGCAACGGGCCCTTCTACAATGAGCAGTTCTTC.

In its sample, this clonotype was seen many times. The V gene is TRBV5-1, the J gene TRBJ1-6, with TRBD1 identical over 11 bases. CDR3 length equals 16 residues. The junction had 7 bases not matched to a gene; V was cut back by 4 bases and J by 7 bases. Germline CDR1 and CDR2: SGHRS and YFSETQ. CDR3 amino acids: CASSRAGTGGNSPLHF. The CDR3 nucleotides read TGCGCCAGCAGCCGTGCCGGGACAGGGGGAAATTCACCCCTCCACTTT.

The rearrangement joins TRBV7-6 to TRBJ2-7, with D perhaps given as TRBD1 or TRBD2 (5 bases each). Trimming pared 3 bases from V and 3 bases from J, leaving 15 bases between. Germline V gives CDR1 SGHVS, CDR2 FNYEAQ. The CDR3 has 15 residues. This CDR3 is CASSFGAGFNYEQYF. The CDR3 DNA reads TGTGCCAGCAGCTTCGGGGCGGGCTTTAACTACGAGCAGTACTTC. The variable domain in full, with the rest retrieved from reference TRBV7-6 and TRBJ2-7, is GAGVSQSPRYKVTKRGQDVALRCDPISGHVSLYWYRQALGQGPEFLTYFNYEAQQDKSGLPNDRFSAERPEGSISTLTIQRTEQRDSAMYRCASSFGAGFNYEQYFGPGTRLTVT.

There are many counts of this clonotype. The V gene is TRBV12-3 or TRBV12-4, the J gene TRBJ1-2; possible D gene TRBD1, 5 bases. Trimming pared 6 bases from V and 5 bases from J, leaving 13 bases between. This CDR3 comprises 13 residues. The CDR3 DNA reads as TGTGCCAGCAGATCGACAGAAATTTATGGCTACACCTTC. It specifies CASRSTEIYGYTF.

The V call is TRBV12-3 or TRBV12-4, the J call TRBJ2-1; 11 bases agree with TRBD2. The CDR3 extends over 15 amino acids. V was clipped by 3 bases and J by 10 bases; unmatched bases: 8. The CDR3 region is CASSFSSGGSGEQFF. The CDR3 DNA reads as TGTGCCAGCAGTTTCTCTAGCGGGGGGTCCGGGGAGCAGTTCTTC.

This clonotype has more than one count but fewer than ten. V gene TRBV20-1 combines with J gene TRBJ2-1; unclear D gene. This CDR3 is 10 amino acids long. Trimming stripped 4 bases from V and 5 bases from J, with 3 bases between. Germline values: CDR1 DFQATT, CDR2 SNEGSKA (reference sequence). DNA for the CDR3: TGCAGTGCTACCAACAATGAGCAGTTCTTC. It yields the protein CSATNNEQFF.

This clonotype was counted at least ten times. The chain carries TRBV20-1 and TRBJ2-1; TRBD2 is a possible D gene (5 bases). The CDR3 length is 13 residues. Germline assignment: CDR1 DFQATT and CDR2 SNEGSKA (reference sequence). V dropped 3 bases and J dropped 7 bases, with 13 bases sitting between them. CDR3 sequence (DNA): TGCAGTGCTAGTGAGGGTGTGAGGAATGAGCAGTTCTTC. This codes for CSASEGVRNEQFF.

This clonotype has just a few counts. The V and J genes are TRBV4-3 and TRBJ2-3, with 8 bases aligning to TRBD2. Germline CDR1 reads LGHNA; CDR2 reads YSLEER. The CDR3 sequence is 20 residues long. With V trimmed by 1 base and J by 9 bases, 24 bases remained unmatched. The CDR3: CASSQAPYLARGVLRVTQYF. CDR3 bases: TGCGCCAGCAGCCAAGCGCCCTACTTGGCGCGGGGGGTCCTCCGGGTCACGCAGTATTTT.

This clonotype was seen repeatedly, ten times or more. The V and J genes are TRBV4-1 and TRBJ2-3; 9 bases are a match to TRBD2. J lost 1 base, V lost 4 bases, and 0 bases had no gene match. CDR3 size: 14 residues. Looked up from germline, CDR1 is MGHRA and CDR2 is YSYEKL. This CDR3 reads CASSRLAGTDTQYF. The DNA of the CDR3 is TGCGCCAGCAGCCGACTAGCGGGCACAGATACGCAGTATTTT.

This clonotype was recorded a few times. The chain combines TRBV11-1 with TRBJ2-5; 9 bases line up with TRBD2. Germline assignment: CDR1 SGHAT and CDR2 FQDESV (reference sequence). The CDR3 runs 19 residues. The V segment lost 1 base and the J segment 0 bases; nucleotides outside the gene matches: 12. The CDR3 reads CASSLVLAVWTSDQETQYF. As DNA, the CDR3 is TGTGCCAGCAGCTTAGTTCTGGCTGTCTGGACTAGCGACCAAGAGACCCAGTACTTC.

This clonotype was seen at least ten times. V gene TRBV5-1 combines with J gene TRBJ2-7, with D possibly being TRBD1 or TRBD2 (5 bases each). The length of the CDR3 is 12 residues. Trimming removed 6 bases from V and 4 bases from J, with 11 bases in between. Germline CDR1 and CDR2: SGHRS and YFSETQ. The chain's CDR3 is CASTRDGYEQYF. CDR3 nucleotide sequence: TGCGCCAGCACCCGGGACGGTTACGAGCAGTACTTC.

This clonotype was counted ten times or more. The rearrangement uses TRBV12-3 or TRBV12-4 and TRBJ1-1, with D possibly TRBD1 on 5 matching bases. The CDR3 contains 12 residues. V shed 7 bases and J shed 4 bases, with 10 bases lying between them. CDR3: CASIGARTEAFF. CDR3 nucleotides: TGTGCCAGCATAGGGGCTCGCACTGAAGCTTTCTTT.

This clonotype was observed at least ten times. The rearrangement joins TRBV7-2 to TRBJ2-3; D perhaps matches TRBD2 (5 bases). The V end was cut by 4 bases, the J end by 4 bases, with 6 bases between. Germline lookup yields CDR1 SGHTA and CDR2 FQGNSA. CDR3 length: 12 amino acids. CDR3 nucleotides: TGTGCCAGCAGCTCCGGGGCAGATACGCAGTATTTT. This gives the protein CASSSGADTQYF.

This clonotype occurred a few times. This sequence joins TRBV12-3 or TRBV12-4 and TRBJ2-1; TRBD1 agrees at 8 bases. The CDR3 is 14 amino acids. Trimming at V came to 4 bases and at J to 9 bases, leaving 8 bases not matched to a gene. The CDR3 is CASSSPDRGGEQFF. For the CDR3, the DNA is TGTGCCAGCAGTTCCCCAGACAGGGGAGGTGAGCAGTTCTTC.

This clonotype came up a few times. The V and J genes are TRBV7-9 and TRBJ1-1, with no clear D. The CDR3 sequence is 16 residues long. V lost 4 bases to trimming and J lost 2 bases, with 17 bases between them. The germline V gene has CDR1 SEHNR and CDR2 FQNEAQ (reference sequence). The CDR3 sequence: CASSSPPPRINTEAFF. CDR3 DNA sequence: TGTGCCAGCAGCTCACCGCCTCCCCGGATCAACACTGAAGCTTTCTTT.

This clonotype came up many times. The chain recombines TRBV10-3 with TRBJ2-1, with 9 bases that match TRBD2. Trimming took 7 bases from V and 0 from J; bases not matched to a gene: 7. CDR3 length equals 16 residues. From germline, CDR1 is ENHRY and CDR2 SYGVKD. The CDR3 loop reads CAITGSLAGSYNEQFF. In DNA form, the CDR3 reads TGTGCCATCACAGGCTCACTAGCGGGCTCCTACAATGAGCAGTTCTTC.